A single sample is the source of the 9 T cell receptor beta chains below, sequenced in a study of Graves' ophthalmopathy and Graves' hyperthyroidism. For repertoire sequencing, the TCR beta CDR3 regions were amplified from RNA transcripts. HTBI-primed first-round RT-PCR preceded second-round multiplex PCR. A single record per CDR3 protein comes from TCRdb applying MiXCR to the multiplex PCR reads. The sample lists around 1.1 million distinct CDR3 sequences, about 35% occurring once. Sequenced input: peripheral blood or thyroid tissue (not recorded which). The source is an adult man with Graves' hyperthyroidism.

This rearrangement joins TRBV7-2 to TRBJ2-7; D possibly corresponds to TRBD2 (7 bases). Trimming shortened V by 1 base and J by 3 bases, and 16 bases separated the two germline ends. The CDR3 is made up of 16 amino acids. Germline CDR1 reads SGHTA; CDR2 reads FQGNSA. The CDR3 spells CASSLGGGGKDYEQYF. Written as DNA, the CDR3 is TGTGCCAGCAGCTTAGGCGGGGGCGGGAAGGACTACGAGCAGTACTTC.

This clonotype was recorded at least ten times. The chain joins TRBV7-8 to TRBJ1-1, with TRBD1 matching 12 bases. This CDR3 comprises 17 residues. With 5 bases clipped from V and 1 base from J, the junction kept 8 bases outside the gene matches. The V gene's germline CDR1 is SGHVS and CDR2 FQNEAQ. DNA of the CDR3: TGTGCCAGCAGCCCCGGGACAGGGGGCCTATCGAACACTGAAGCTTTCTTT. Encoded protein: CASSPGTGGLSNTEAFF.

This clonotype has just a few counts. The chain links TRBV4-2 to TRBJ2-7; 9 nucleotides align to TRBD1. The CDR3 contains 15 residues. Germline V CDR1 and CDR2: LGHNA, YNFKEQ. After removal of 1 base from V and 3 bases from J, the junction contained 4 bases not matched to a gene. CDR3 sequence (DNA): TGTGCCAGCAGCCAAGGCGGGACAGGGCACTACGAGCAGTACTTC. This translates into CASSQGGTGHYEQYF.

As to this clonotype: Since no conserved phenylalanine or tryptophan closes the CDR3, a read error is the likely cause. No DNA is shown, since the ends of the CDR3 on it are uncertain; the CDR3 is the one TCRdb lists. The chain employs TRBV7-9 and TRBJ2-1. Including both end residues, the CDR3 is 8 amino acids long. From germline, CDR1 is SEHNR and CDR2 FQNEAQ (reference sequence). CDR3: CASSPTGL.

This clonotype showed up many times. The chain combines TRBV6-5 with TRBJ1-2; 7 bases map to TRBD1. Germline CDR1 MNHEY, CDR2 SVGAGI. The CDR3 length is 11 residues. V was pared by 8 bases and J by 7 bases, with 4 bases of the junction left unmatched. CDR3 DNA sequence: TGTGCCAGCGAGACAGGGTTTGGCTACACCTTC. It yields the protein CASETGFGYTF.

This clonotype turned up a few times. This chain links TRBV20-1 with TRBJ1-5, with D uncertain. Trimming took 3 bases from V and 3 from J, leaving 9 bases between them. This CDR3 is built from 13 residues. CDR1 and CDR2 from the germline V gene are DFQATT and SNEGSKA (reference sequence). The DNA for the CDR3 is TGCAGTGCTAGTCGACCGGTCAATCAGCCCCAGCATTTT. This codes for CSASRPVNQPQHF.

The rearrangement joins TRBV7-6 to TRBJ2-2; the D call may be TRBD1 or TRBD2 (6 bases each). The ends were cut back, 6 bases at V and 7 bases at J, with 21 bases in the middle. The CDR3 extends over 16 amino acids. Germline V gene sequence: CDR1 SGHVS, CDR2 FNYEAQ. This CDR3 reads CASSSRGSGVDGELFF. The CDR3, as DNA: TGTGCCAGCAGTTCTAGGGGGTCGGGAGTTGACGGGGAGCTGTTTTTT.

The rearrangement uses TRBV12-3 or TRBV12-4 and TRBJ1-6; tentative D call: TRBD1 (5 bases). The ends were cut back, 3 bases at V and 12 bases at J, with 12 bases in the middle. The CDR3 loop spans 13 amino acids. CDR3 DNA: TGTGCCAGCAGTTTTGGGACGTCGGAACCCCTCCACTTT. This translates into CASSFGTSEPLHF.

The rearrangement joins TRBV4-3 to TRBJ2-2; the match to TRBD2 covers 10 bases. The CDR3 is 16 residues long. The germline V gene has CDR1 LGHNA and CDR2 YSLEER. Trimming cost V 1 base and J 5 bases; bases outside gene matches: 4. DNA for the CDR3: TGCGCCAGCAGCCAAGTTGTAGCGGGAGGTACCGGGGAGCTGTTTTTT. Protein product: CASSQVVAGGTGELFF.